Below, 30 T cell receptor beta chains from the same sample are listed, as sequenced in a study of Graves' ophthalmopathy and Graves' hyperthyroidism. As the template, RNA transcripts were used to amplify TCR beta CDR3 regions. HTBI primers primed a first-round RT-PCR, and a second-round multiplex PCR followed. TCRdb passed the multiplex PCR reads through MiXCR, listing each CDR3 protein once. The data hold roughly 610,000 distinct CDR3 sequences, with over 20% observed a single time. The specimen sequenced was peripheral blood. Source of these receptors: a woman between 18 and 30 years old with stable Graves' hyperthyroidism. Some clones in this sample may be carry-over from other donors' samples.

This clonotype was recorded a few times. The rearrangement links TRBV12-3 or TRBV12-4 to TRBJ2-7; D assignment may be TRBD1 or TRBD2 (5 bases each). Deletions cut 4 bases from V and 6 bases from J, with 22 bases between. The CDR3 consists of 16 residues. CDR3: CASSSGTGGLRGEQYF. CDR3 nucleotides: TGTGCCAGCAGTTCCGGGACGGGTGGTCTTAGGGGCGAGCAGTACTTC.

DNA of the CDR3: TGTGCCAGCAGTTACTCGCGCAGGCCCTCCTACGAGCAGTACTTC. This codes for CASSYSRRPSYEQYF. The chain recombines TRBV6-5 with TRBJ2-7; D not resolved. Germline-derived CDR1 and CDR2 are MNHEY and SVGAGI. The germline V and J ends were trimmed by 0 bases and 0 bases, with 9 bases remaining between them. CDR3 length equals 15 residues.

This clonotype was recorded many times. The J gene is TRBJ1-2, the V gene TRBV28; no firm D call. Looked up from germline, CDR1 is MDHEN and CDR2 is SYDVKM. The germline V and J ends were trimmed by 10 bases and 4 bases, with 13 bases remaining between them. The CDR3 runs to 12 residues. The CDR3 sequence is CATQSLSYGYTF. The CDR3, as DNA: TGTGCCACCCAAAGCCTCTCCTATGGCTACACCTTC.

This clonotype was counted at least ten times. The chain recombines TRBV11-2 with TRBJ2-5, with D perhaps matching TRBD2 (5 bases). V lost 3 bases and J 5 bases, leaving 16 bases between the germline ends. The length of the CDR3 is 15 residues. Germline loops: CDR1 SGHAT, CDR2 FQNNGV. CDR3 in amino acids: CASSFSGVFGETQYF. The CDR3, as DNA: TGTGCCAGCAGCTTCAGCGGTGTGTTTGGGGAGACCCAGTACTTC. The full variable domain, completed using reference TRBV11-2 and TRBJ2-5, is EAGVAQSPRYKIIEKRQSVAFWCNPISGHATLYWYQQILGQGPKLLIQFQNNGVVDDSQLPKDRFSAERLKGVDSTLKIQPAKLEDSAVYLCASSFSGVFGETQYFGPGTRLLVL.

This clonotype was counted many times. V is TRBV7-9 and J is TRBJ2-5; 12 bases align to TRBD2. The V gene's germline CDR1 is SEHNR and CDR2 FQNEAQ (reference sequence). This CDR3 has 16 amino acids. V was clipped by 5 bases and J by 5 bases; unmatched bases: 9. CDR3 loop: CASSPRLAGARETQYF. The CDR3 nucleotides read TGTGCCAGCAGCCCAAGACTAGCGGGAGCCCGCGAGACCCAGTACTTC.

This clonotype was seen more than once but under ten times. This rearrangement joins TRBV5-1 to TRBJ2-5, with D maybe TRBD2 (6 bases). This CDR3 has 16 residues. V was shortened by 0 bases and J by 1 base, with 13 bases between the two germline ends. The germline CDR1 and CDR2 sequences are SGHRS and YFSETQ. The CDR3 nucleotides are TGCGCCAGCAGCTTGGCCCCTCGGGGGACCCAAGAGACCCAGTACTTC. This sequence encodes CASSLAPRGTQETQYF.

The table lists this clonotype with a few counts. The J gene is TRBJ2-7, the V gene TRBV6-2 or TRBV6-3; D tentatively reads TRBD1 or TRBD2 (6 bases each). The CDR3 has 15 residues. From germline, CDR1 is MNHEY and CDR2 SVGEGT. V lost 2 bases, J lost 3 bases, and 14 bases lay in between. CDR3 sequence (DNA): TGTGCCAGCAGTTACAAGGGGGGATGGGACTACGAGCAGTACTTC. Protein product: CASSYKGGWDYEQYF.

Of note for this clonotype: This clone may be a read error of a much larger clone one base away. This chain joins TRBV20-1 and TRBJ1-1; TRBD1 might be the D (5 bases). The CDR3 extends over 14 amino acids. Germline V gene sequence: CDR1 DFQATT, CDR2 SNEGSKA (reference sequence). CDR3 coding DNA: TGCAGTGCTAACCGGGACGTATTGAGTACTGAAGCTTGCTTT. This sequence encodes CSANRDVLSTEACF.

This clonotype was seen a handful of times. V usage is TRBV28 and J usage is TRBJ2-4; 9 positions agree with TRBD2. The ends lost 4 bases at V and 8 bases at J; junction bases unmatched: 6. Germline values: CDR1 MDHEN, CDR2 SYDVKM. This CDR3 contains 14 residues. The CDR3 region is CASSSGGGADIQYF. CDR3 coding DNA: TGTGCCAGCAGTTCTGGCGGGGGGGCGGACATTCAGTACTTC.

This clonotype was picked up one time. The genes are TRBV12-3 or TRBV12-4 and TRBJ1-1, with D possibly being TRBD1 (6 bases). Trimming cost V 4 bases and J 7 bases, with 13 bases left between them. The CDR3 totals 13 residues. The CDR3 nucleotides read TGTGCCAGCAGTTCCGGGGGGGCTGTTGAAGCTTTCTTT. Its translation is CASSSGGAVEAFF.

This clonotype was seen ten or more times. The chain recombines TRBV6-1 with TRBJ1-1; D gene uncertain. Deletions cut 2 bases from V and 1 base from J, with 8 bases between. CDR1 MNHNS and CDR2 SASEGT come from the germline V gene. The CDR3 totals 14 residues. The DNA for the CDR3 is TGTGCCAGCAGTGAATCCCCATCGAACACTGAAGCTTTCTTT. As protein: CASSESPSNTEAFF.

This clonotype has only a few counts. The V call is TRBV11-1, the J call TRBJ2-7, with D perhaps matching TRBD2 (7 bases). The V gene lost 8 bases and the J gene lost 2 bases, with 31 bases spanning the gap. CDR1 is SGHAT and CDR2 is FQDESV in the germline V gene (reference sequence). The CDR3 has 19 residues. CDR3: CASSDEGGPDMWSPYEQYF. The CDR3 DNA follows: TGTGCCAGCTCCGATGAGGGGGGGCCAGATATGTGGAGTCCCTACGAGCAGTACTTC.

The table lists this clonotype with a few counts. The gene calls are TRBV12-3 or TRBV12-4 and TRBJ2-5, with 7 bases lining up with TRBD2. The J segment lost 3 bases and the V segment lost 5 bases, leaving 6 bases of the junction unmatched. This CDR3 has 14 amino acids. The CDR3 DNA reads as TGTGCCAGCAGTAGTAACCTAGCGGAAGAGACCCAGTACTTC. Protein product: CASSSNLAEETQYF.

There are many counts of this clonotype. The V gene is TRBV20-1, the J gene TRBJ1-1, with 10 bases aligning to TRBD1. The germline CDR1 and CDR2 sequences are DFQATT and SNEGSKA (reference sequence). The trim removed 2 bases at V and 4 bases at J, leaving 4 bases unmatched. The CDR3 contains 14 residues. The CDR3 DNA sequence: TGCAGTGCTAGAATGGGACAGGGGATCACTGAAGCTTTCTTT. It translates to CSARMGQGITEAFF.

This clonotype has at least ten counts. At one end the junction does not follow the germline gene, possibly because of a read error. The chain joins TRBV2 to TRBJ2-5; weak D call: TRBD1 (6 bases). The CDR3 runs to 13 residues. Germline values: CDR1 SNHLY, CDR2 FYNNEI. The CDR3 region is CAGRTVSGETQYF. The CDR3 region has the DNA TGTGCCGGCAGGACAGTCTCGGGGGAGACCCAGTACTTC.

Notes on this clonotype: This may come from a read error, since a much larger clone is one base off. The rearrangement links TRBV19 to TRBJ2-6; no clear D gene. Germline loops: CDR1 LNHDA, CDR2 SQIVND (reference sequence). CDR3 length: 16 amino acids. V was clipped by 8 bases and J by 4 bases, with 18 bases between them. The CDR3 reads CASSWGWVSGANVLTF. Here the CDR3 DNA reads TGTGCCAGTTCGTGGGGTTGGGTCTCGGGGGCCAACGTCCTGACTTTC. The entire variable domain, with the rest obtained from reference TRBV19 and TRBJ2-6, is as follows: DGGITQSPKYLFRKEGQNVTLSCEQNLNHDAMYWYRQDPGQGLRLIYYSQIVNDFQKGDIAEGYSVSREKKESFPLTVTSAQKNPTAFYLCASSWGWVSGANVLTFGAGSRLTVL.

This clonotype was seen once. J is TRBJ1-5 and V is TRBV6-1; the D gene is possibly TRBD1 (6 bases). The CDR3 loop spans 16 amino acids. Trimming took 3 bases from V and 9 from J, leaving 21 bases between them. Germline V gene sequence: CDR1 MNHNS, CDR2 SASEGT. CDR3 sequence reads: CASSEFIWEGVRPQHF. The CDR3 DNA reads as TGTGCCAGCAGTGAGTTTATTTGGGAGGGGGTTAGGCCCCAGCATTTT.

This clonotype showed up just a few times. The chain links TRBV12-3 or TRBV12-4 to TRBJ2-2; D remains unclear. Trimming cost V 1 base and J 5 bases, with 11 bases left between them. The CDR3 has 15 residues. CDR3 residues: CASSLGQRWTGELFF. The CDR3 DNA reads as TGTGCCAGCAGTTTAGGCCAGAGGTGGACCGGGGAGCTGTTTTTT.

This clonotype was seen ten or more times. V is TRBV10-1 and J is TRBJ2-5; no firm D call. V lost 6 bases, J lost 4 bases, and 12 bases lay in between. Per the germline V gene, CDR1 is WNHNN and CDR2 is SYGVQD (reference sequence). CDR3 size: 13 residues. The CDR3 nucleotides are TGCGCCAGCAGCGACTCCCTAGGAGAGACCCAGTACTTC. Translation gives CASSDSLGETQYF.

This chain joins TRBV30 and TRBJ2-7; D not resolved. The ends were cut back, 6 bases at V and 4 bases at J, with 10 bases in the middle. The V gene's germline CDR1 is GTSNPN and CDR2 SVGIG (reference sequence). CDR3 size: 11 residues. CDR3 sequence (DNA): TGTGCCTGTACAGACGGGTACGAGCAGTACTTC. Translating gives CACTDGYEQYF. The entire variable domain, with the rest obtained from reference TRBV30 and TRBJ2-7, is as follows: SQTIHQWPATLVQPVGSPLSLECTVEGTSNPNLYWYRQAAGRGLQLLFYSVGIGQISSEVPQNLSASRPQDRQFILSSKKLLLSDSGFYLCACTDGYEQYFGPGTRLTVT.

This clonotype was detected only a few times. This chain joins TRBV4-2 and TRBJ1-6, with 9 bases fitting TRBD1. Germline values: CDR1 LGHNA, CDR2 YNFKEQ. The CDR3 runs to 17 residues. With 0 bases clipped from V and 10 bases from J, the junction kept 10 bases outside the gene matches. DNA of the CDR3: TGTGCCAGCAGCCAAGATACCCCGGGACAGGGTCGGTCACCCCTCCACTTT. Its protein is CASSQDTPGQGRSPLHF.

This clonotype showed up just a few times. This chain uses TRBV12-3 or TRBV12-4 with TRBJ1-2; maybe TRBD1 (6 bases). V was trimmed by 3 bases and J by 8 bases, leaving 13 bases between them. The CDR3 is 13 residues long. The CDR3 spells CASSFGTGQGYTF. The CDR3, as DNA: TGTGCCAGCAGTTTCGGTACAGGGCAAGGCTACACCTTC.

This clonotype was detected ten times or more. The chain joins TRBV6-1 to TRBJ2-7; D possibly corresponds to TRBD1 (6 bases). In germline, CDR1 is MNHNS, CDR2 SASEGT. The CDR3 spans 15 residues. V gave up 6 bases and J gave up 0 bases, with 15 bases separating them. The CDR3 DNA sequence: TGTGCCAGCAGGGGGGCCCAGGGGAACTCCTACGAGCAGTACTTC. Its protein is CASRGAQGNSYEQYF.

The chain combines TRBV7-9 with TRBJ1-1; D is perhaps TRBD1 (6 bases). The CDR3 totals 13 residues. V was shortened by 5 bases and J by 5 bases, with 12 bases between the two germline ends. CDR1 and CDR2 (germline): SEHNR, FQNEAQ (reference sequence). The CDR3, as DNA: TGTGCCAGCAGCACACAGGGTTGGACTGAAGCTTTCTTT. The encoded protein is CASSTQGWTEAFF.

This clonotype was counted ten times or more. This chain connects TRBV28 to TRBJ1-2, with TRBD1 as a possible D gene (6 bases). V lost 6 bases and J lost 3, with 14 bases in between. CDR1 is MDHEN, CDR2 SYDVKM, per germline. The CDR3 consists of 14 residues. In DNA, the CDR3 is TGTGCCAGCAGGGACACAGGGTACGACTATGGCTACACCTTC. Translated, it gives CASRDTGYDYGYTF.

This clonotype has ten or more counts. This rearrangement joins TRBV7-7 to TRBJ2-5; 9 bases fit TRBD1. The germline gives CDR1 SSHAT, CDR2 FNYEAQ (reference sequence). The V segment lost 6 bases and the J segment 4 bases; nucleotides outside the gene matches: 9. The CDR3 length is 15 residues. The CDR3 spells CASSSDRGGRETQYF. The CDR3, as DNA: TGTGCCAGCAGTTCGGACAGGGGAGGGCGAGAGACCCAGTACTTC. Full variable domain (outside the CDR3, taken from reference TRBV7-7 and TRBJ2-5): GAGVSQSPRYKVTKRGQDVTLRCDPISSHATLYWYQQALGQGPEFLTYFNYEAQPDKSGLPSDRFSAERPEGSISTLTIQRTEQRDSAMYRCASSSDRGGRETQYFGPGTRLLVL.

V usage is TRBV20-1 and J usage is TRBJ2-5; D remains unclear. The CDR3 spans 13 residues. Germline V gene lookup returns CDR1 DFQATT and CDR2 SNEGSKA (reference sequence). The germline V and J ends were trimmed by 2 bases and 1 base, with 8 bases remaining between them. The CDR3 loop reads CSARINGQETQYF. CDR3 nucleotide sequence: TGCAGTGCTAGAATAAATGGCCAAGAGACCCAGTACTTC.

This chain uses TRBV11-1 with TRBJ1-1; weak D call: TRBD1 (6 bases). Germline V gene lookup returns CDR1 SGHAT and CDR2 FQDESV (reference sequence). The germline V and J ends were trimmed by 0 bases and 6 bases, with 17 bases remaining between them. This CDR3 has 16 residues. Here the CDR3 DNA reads TGTGCCAGCAGCTTAGCTGGGACATCACGGGACCCTGAAGCTTTCTTT. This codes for CASSLAGTSRDPEAFF.

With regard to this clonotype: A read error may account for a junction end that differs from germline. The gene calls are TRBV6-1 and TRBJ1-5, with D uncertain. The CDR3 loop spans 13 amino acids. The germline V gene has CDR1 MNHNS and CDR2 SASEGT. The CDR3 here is CASTLGVTQSLLF. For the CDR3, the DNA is TGTGCCAGCACCCTGGGCGTGACACAATCCCTCCTTTTT.

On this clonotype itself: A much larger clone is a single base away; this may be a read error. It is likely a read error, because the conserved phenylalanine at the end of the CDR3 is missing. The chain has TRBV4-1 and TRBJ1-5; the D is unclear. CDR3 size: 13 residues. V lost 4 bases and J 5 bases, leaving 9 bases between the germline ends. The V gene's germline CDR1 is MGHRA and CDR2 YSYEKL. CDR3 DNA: TGCGCCAGCAGCCCACCGGGGTATCAGCCCCAGCATGTT. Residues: CASSPPGYQPQHV.